This TCR beta chain was obtained from a study of blood T cell repertoires in COVID-19. The CDR3 runs 14 residues. Germline CDR1 SGHTA, CDR2 FQGNSA. V gave up 1 base and J gave up 2 bases, with 6 bases separating them. Methods used by the authors: By means of reference gene primer amplification, nucleated cell counts were estimated. Only in-frame clones appear in the TCRdb table, and some are missing; sequencing was by immunoSEQ multiplex PCR. V and J calls plus clone size are reproduced from that table; the DNA served to infer D and trimming. Of 250,000 to 300,000 clones listed, approximately 82% are singletons.

The chain combines TRBV7-2 with TRBJ1-5; D possibly corresponds to TRBD1 (6 bases). The sample taken for sequencing was peripheral blood. This receptor was taken from a man at least 80 years old with acute or convalescent COVID-19. The CDR3 reads CASSLEGGNQPQHF. The CDR3 nucleotides read TGTGCCAGCAGCTTAGAGGGGGGCAATCAGCCCCAGCATTTT.